Below, 29 T cell receptor beta chains from the same sample are listed, as sequenced in a study of T-cell reconstitution after alpha-beta-depleted transplantation in children. Preparing the TCRbeta library involved the use of unique molecular identifiers. TCRdb analysed the PCR reads with MiXCR anew, one entry per CDR3 protein. The sample has under 250,000 distinct CDR3 sequences; roughly a quarter are singletons. The source was PBMCs, mostly from graft donor cells, collected 360 days after TCRalphabeta/CD19-depleted stem cell transplant. The receptors here all came from a female patient aged 2 to 10 who had a stem cell transplant for congenital amegakaryocytic thrombocytopenia, so the T cells may come from the graft donor.

This chain joins TRBV7-2 and TRBJ2-2; D not certain. V was shortened by 3 bases and J by 0 bases, with 11 bases between the two germline ends. The CDR3 is made up of 16 amino acids. Germline assignment: CDR1 SGHTA and CDR2 FQGNSA. The chain's CDR3 is CASSLGRQANTGELFF. The CDR3 DNA is TGTGCCAGCAGCTTGGGCCGACAAGCGAACACCGGGGAGCTGTTTTTT.

This clonotype was detected a few times. V and J are TRBV20-1 and TRBJ2-1; 12 bases are a match to TRBD2. The CDR3 extends over 13 amino acids. The junction had 3 bases not matched to a gene; V was cut back by 7 bases and J by 5 bases. CDR1 is DFQATT, CDR2 SNEGSKA, per germline (reference sequence). For the CDR3, the DNA is TGCAGTGAGACTAGCGGGGGAAACAATGAGCAGTTCTTC. Translated: CSETSGGNNEQFF.

CDR3 residues: CASSEGGGTEAFF. The CDR3 DNA reads TGTGCCAGCAGTGAGGGGGGCGGCACTGAAGCTTTCTTT. The V call is TRBV25-1, the J call TRBJ1-1; weak D call: TRBD1 (6 bases). Germline CDR1 and CDR2: MGHDK and SYGVNS. The CDR3 runs to 13 residues. The V and J ends lost 3 bases and 4 bases respectively, with 9 bases between them.

Only a few counts were recorded for this clonotype. V usage is TRBV6-5 and J usage is TRBJ2-7, with TRBD2 matching over 11 bases. Germline CDR1 MNHEY, CDR2 SVGAGI. After removal of 6 bases from V and 3 bases from J, the junction contained 16 bases not matched to a gene. This CDR3 is built from 18 residues. The CDR3 reads CASRRTRKTGTSGYEQYF. The CDR3 DNA reads as TGTGCCAGCAGAAGAACCCGGAAAACCGGGACTAGCGGCTACGAGCAGTACTTC.

This sequence joins TRBV6-2 or TRBV6-3 and TRBJ2-1, with 7 bases identical to TRBD1. Germline V gene sequence: CDR1 MNHEY, CDR2 SVGEGT. V lost 6 bases to trimming and J lost 6 bases; unmatched junction nucleotides: 14. The CDR3 sequence is 16 residues long. The CDR3 nucleotides are TGTGCCAGCAGAACCAATCACAGGGGCTATTTCAATGAGCAGTTCTTC. Translating gives CASRTNHRGYFNEQFF.

The chain combines TRBV4-1 with TRBJ1-2; maybe TRBD1 (6 bases). There are 14 residues in the CDR3. Germline CDR1 and CDR2: MGHRA and YSYEKL. Trimming removed 4 bases at V and 8 bases at J, with 17 bases between. The CDR3 DNA follows: TGCGCCAGCAGCCGACCGGGACAAATGGGGGGCTACACCTTC. Its translation is CASSRPGQMGGYTF.

The chain couples TRBV20-1 to TRBJ2-7; 7 bases are shared with TRBD1. This CDR3 is built from 13 residues. Unmatched junction bases numbered 6, after V lost 4 bases and J lost 3 bases. Germline CDR1 is DFQATT and CDR2 is SNEGSKA (reference sequence). For the CDR3, the DNA is TGCAGTGCTACCGACAGGGAGTACTACGAGCAGTACTTC. Its protein product is CSATDREYYEQYF.

The gene calls are TRBV29-1 and TRBJ2-7; TRBD2 is a possible D gene (6 bases). CDR1 is SQVTM and CDR2 is ANQGSEA in the germline V gene. Trimming stripped 1 base from V and 3 bases from J, with 7 bases between. The length of the CDR3 is 12 residues. The CDR3 spells CSVEGSGYEQYF. The CDR3 DNA sequence: TGCAGCGTTGAAGGTAGCGGCTACGAGCAGTACTTC.

V gene TRBV25-1 combines with J gene TRBJ2-3; a possible D gene is TRBD1 (6 bases). The CDR3 length is 14 residues. The germline V and J ends were trimmed by 7 bases and 0 bases, with 11 bases remaining between them. Germline V gene lookup returns CDR1 MGHDK and CDR2 SYGVNS. The CDR3 sequence is CASTPGASTDTQYF. DNA of the CDR3: TGTGCCAGCACGCCAGGGGCCAGCACAGATACGCAGTATTTT.

This clonotype was seen a few times. The chain joins TRBV20-1 to TRBJ2-5, with a weak D call TRBD2 (6 bases). Germline CDR1 reads DFQATT; CDR2 reads SNEGSKA (reference sequence). This CDR3 region has 13 residues. The ends were cut back, 4 bases at V and 2 bases at J, with 11 bases in the middle. The CDR3: CSAKGRGQETQYF. The CDR3 nucleotides are TGCAGTGCTAAAGGACGGGGGCAAGAGACCCAGTACTTC.

This clonotype has just a few counts. The chain links TRBV11-2 to TRBJ2-5; possible D gene TRBD2, 5 bases. This CDR3 has 15 residues. From germline, CDR1 is SGHAT and CDR2 FQNNGV. V was cut by 0 bases and J by 5 bases, with 13 bases left in between. DNA for the CDR3: TGTGCCAGCAGCTTAGATTCCCTAGGGAGCGAGACCCAGTACTTC. Amino acid sequence: CASSLDSLGSETQYF.

In regard to this clonotype: This sequence may be a read error, since a much larger clone differs from it by one base. The rearrangement links TRBV12-3 or TRBV12-4 to TRBJ1-5, with D uncertain. The germline V and J ends were trimmed by 5 bases and 3 bases, with 14 bases remaining between them. The CDR3 is 15 residues long. The CDR3 bases are TGTGCCAGCAGTATGACCCGGTGGATCAATCAGCCCCAGCATTTT. Residues: CASSMTRWINQPQHF.

V and J are TRBV12-3 or TRBV12-4 and TRBJ1-2, with D possibly TRBD1 on 5 matching bases. V shed 3 bases and J shed 8 bases, with 22 bases lying between them. This CDR3 contains 16 residues. CDR3 sequence reads: CASSFSRQNPGSGYTF. The CDR3 DNA reads TGTGCCAGCAGTTTCTCCCGACAAAATCCAGGGTCCGGCTACACCTTC.

Only a few counts were recorded for this clonotype. The chain couples TRBV27 to TRBJ1-4, with D possibly being TRBD1 (5 bases). Germline CDR1 is MNHEY and CDR2 is SMNVEV (reference sequence). V was shortened by 6 bases and J by 8 bases, with 13 bases between the two germline ends. This CDR3 is 13 amino acids long. CDR3 in amino acids: CASREGRSEKLFF. DNA for the CDR3: TGTGCCAGCAGGGAGGGGCGTAGCGAAAAACTGTTTTTT.

This clonotype was counted many times. The rearrangement joins TRBV4-2 to TRBJ2-3, with TRBD2 identical over 11 bases. The CDR3 is made up of 16 amino acids. Germline CDR1 and CDR2: LGHNA and YNFKEQ. V lost 0 bases to trimming and J lost 1 base; unmatched junction nucleotides: 0. This chain's CDR3 is CASSQELAGGTDTQYF. The CDR3 nucleotides are TGTGCCAGCAGCCAAGAACTAGCGGGGGGCACAGATACGCAGTATTTT.

The sample holds a few counts of this clonotype. J is TRBJ2-6 and V is TRBV12-3 or TRBV12-4, with no clear D. V was trimmed by 2 bases and J by 0 bases, leaving 11 bases between them. The CDR3 has 17 residues. CDR3 DNA sequence: TGTGCCAGCAGTTTAACGATTAGACGCTCTGGGGCCAACGTCCTGACTTTC. Its translation is CASSLTIRRSGANVLTF.

The V and J genes are TRBV5-1 and TRBJ2-7; perhaps D is TRBD1 or TRBD2 (5 bases each). V lost 1 base to trimming and J lost 0 bases, with 14 bases between them. This CDR3 comprises 16 residues. CDR1 and CDR2 (germline): SGHRS, YFSETQ. This CDR3 is CASSLPKSGSSYEQYF. The CDR3 DNA follows: TGCGCCAGCAGCTTGCCAAAATCAGGGAGCTCCTACGAGCAGTACTTC.

This clonotype was detected only a few times. V and J are TRBV20-1 and TRBJ2-1; 9 nucleotides agree with TRBD1. CDR3 size: 15 residues. V shed 6 bases and J 3 bases; nucleotides not matched to a gene: 9. Germline CDR1 DFQATT, CDR2 SNEGSKA (reference sequence). The CDR3 bases are TGCAGTGCCAACGCTGGGACAGGGAGCTACAATGAGCAGTTCTTC. Translating gives CSANAGTGSYNEQFF.

The rearrangement uses TRBV5-1 and TRBJ2-5; TRBD2 aligns across 7 bases. The CDR3 extends over 18 amino acids. Germline CDR1 reads SGHRS; CDR2 reads YFSETQ. V shed 0 bases and J 4 bases; nucleotides not matched to a gene: 15. CDR3: CASSLAGLAVPNRETQYF. CDR3 nucleotide sequence: TGCGCCAGCAGCTTGGCCGGGCTAGCGGTCCCGAACAGAGAGACCCAGTACTTC.

This clonotype came up a few times. The V gene is TRBV7-8, the J gene TRBJ2-7; D not certain. The CDR3 has 13 residues. Deletions cut 4 bases from V and 3 bases from J, with 10 bases between. The germline V gene encodes CDR1 SGHVS and CDR2 FQNEAQ. DNA of the CDR3: TGTGCCAGCAGCTCAGGCATGAACTACGAGCAGTACTTC. It translates to CASSSGMNYEQYF.

To note about this clonotype: This may arise from a read error, as a much more abundant clone is one base away. The genes are TRBV28 and TRBJ1-2; D is unclear. The CDR3 is made up of 12 amino acids. Germline CDR1 MDHEN, CDR2 SYDVKM. The CDR3: CATSLSGYGYTF. DNA of the CDR3: TGTGCCACCAGTTTGTCCGGGTATGGCTACACCTTC.

This clonotype was picked up a small number of times. V and J are TRBV10-3 and TRBJ1-1; D is uncertain. This CDR3 is built from 12 residues. CDR1 and CDR2 from the germline V gene are ENHRY and SYGVKD. V was cut by 0 bases and J by 8 bases, with 7 bases left in between. The CDR3 DNA reads TGTGCCATCAGTGAGTCGTCGGGCGAAGCTTTCTTT. It encodes CAISESSGEAFF.

This clonotype was observed a few times. The chain carries TRBV28 and TRBJ1-2; perhaps TRBD1 as D (6 bases). With 6 bases removed from V and 4 bases from J, the gap between germline ends came to 15 bases. The CDR3 has 14 residues. Germline V gene lookup returns CDR1 MDHEN and CDR2 SYDVKM. CDR3 DNA sequence: TGTGCCAGCAGAAACAACAGGGTGATCTATGGCTACACCTTC. Translating gives CASRNNRVIYGYTF.

The CDR3 coding sequence is TGCAGTGCTACAGGACTAGCGGGCAGGCGCCTCTCCTACGAGCAGTACTTC. Encoded protein: CSATGLAGRRLSYEQYF. The V call is TRBV20-1, the J call TRBJ2-7; 11 bases are a match to TRBD2. Germline V gene sequence: CDR1 DFQATT, CDR2 SNEGSKA (reference sequence). V was clipped by 4 bases and J by 0 bases; unmatched bases: 11. This CDR3 is built from 17 residues.

There are a few counts of this clonotype. The chain uses TRBV29-1 and TRBJ2-3; unclear D gene. The CDR3 is 13 residues long. V gave up 4 bases and J gave up 2 bases, with 10 bases separating them. CDR1 is SQVTM and CDR2 is ANQGSEA in the germline V gene. DNA of the CDR3: TGCAGCGTTGGGGCAAAGGACACAGATACGCAGTATTTT. Protein product: CSVGAKDTDTQYF.

J is TRBJ2-7 and V is TRBV7-2; the match to TRBD2 covers 10 bases. The CDR3 runs 15 residues. Germline trimming cut 6 bases from V and 0 bases from J; bases unmatched to any gene: 5. Germline V gene sequence: CDR1 SGHTA, CDR2 FQGNSA. The CDR3 loop reads CASRQRLAGSYEQYF. The CDR3 DNA sequence: TGTGCCAGCAGGCAAAGACTAGCGGGCTCCTACGAGCAGTACTTC.

This chain connects TRBV28 to TRBJ1-1, with 7 bases identical to TRBD1. The CDR3 consists of 16 residues. Germline V CDR1 and CDR2: MDHEN, SYDVKM. Germline trimming cut 11 bases from V and 2 bases from J; bases unmatched to any gene: 17. CDR3 nucleotides: TGTGCCTCAGGGGGGGACTTCGGGACCGACAACACTGAAGCTTTCTTT. Translation gives CASGGDFGTDNTEAFF.

The chain links TRBV20-1 to TRBJ2-1; 8 bases align to TRBD2. The CDR3 is made up of 13 amino acids. The junction had 8 bases not matched to a gene; V was cut back by 0 bases and J by 13 bases. CDR1 is DFQATT and CDR2 is SNEGSKA in the germline V gene (reference sequence). CDR3 in DNA: TGCAGTGCTAGAGATCGTAAGACTAGCGCCCAGTTCTTC. This translates into CSARDRKTSAQFF.

This rearrangement joins TRBV6-5 to TRBJ1-3, with TRBD1 matching 11 bases. V lost 0 bases to trimming and J lost 4 bases; unmatched junction nucleotides: 8. Germline V gene lookup returns CDR1 MNHEY and CDR2 SVGAGI. This CDR3 has 18 amino acids. CDR3: CASSYSSGQGVAGNTIYF. Here the CDR3 DNA reads TGTGCCAGCAGTTACTCTTCGGGACAGGGGGTGGCCGGAAACACCATATATTTT.